This T cell receptor (beta chain) is from a study of vaccination and CD4 T cells after COVID-19. The study, taken as a whole, reports: Spike mono-reactivity applied to 304 of 307 vaccine-specific clones detected in convalescent patients.

The Oncomine TCR Beta short-read assay was applied to DNA of cultured CD4+ T cells. MiXCR was run by TCRdb on the PCR reads, yielding one entry per CDR3 protein. Of over 12,000 distinct CDR3 sequences in the sample, 40% to 50% are singletons; the top ten hold roughly a quarter. Described treatment: approximately nine-day PBMC culture with coronavirus spike peptide pools or control peptides (ViraFEST assay). This clonotype was observed a handful of times. Its antigen is currently unknown. Here the sequenced sample was cultured CD4+ T cells from blood, taken after SARS-CoV-2 vaccination. The sequence derives from a human donor with COVID-19.

The CDR3 region has the DNA TGTGCCAGCAGTGAAGCAGGGACTACTTACACAGATACGCAGTATTTT. Residues: CASSEAGTTYTDTQYF. The chain has TRBV6-1 and TRBJ2-3; 7 bases align to TRBD2. CDR1 MNHNS and CDR2 SASEGT come from the germline V gene. There are 16 residues in the CDR3. With V trimmed by 0 bases and J by 2 bases, 5 bases remained unmatched.